This entry describes one T cell receptor beta chain. The sample originates from a study of blood T cell repertoires in COVID-19. In the study overall: Sites in the United States, Italy and Spain provided acute and convalescent COVID-19 samples. Nucleic acid was either cDNA or gDNA, and it came from T cells, B-cell-depleted T cells, or PBMCs.

V lost 4 bases and J lost 9, with 16 bases in between. CDR1 and CDR2 (germline): SGHAT, FQDESV (reference sequence). This CDR3 comprises 14 residues. Per the original data handling: The assay estimated nucleated cells by amplifying reference gene primers. Clones were sequenced by immunoSEQ multiplex PCR, and TCRdb holds only the in-frame ones, with some missing. That table furnishes V, J and clone size, whereas the DNA furnished D and trimming. The sample includes around 72,000 clones, 82% of them seen just once. This sequence originates from an older woman with acute or convalescent COVID-19. The V and J genes are TRBV11-1 and TRBJ2-1, with D possibly being TRBD2 (6 bases). The sample taken for sequencing was peripheral blood. As DNA, the CDR3 is TGTGCCAGCAGCTCGATGACCGGAGGGGTTGAGCAGTTCTTC. It codes for CASSSMTGGVEQFF. The whole variable domain, remainder taken from reference TRBV11-1 and TRBJ2-1, is EAEVAQSPRYKITEKSQAVAFWCDPISGHATLYWYRQILGQGPELLVQFQDESVVDDSQLPKDRFSAERLKGVDSTLKIQPAELGDSAMYLCASSSMTGGVEQFFGPGTRLTVL.